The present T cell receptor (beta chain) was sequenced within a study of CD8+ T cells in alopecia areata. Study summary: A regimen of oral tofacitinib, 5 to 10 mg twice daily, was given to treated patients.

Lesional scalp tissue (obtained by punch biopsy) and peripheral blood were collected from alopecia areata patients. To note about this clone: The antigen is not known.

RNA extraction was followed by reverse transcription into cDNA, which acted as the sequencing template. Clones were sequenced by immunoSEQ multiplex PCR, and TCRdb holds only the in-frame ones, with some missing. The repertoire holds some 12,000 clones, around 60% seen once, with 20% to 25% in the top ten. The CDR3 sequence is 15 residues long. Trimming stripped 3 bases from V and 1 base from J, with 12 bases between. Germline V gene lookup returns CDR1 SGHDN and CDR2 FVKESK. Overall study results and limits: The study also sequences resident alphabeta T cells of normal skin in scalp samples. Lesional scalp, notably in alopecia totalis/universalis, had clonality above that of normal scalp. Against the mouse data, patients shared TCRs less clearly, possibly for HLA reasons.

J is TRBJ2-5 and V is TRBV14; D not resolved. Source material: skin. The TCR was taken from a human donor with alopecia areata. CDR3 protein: CASSQPSRSQETQYF. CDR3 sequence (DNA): TGTGCCAGCAGCCAGCCCTCTAGATCCCAAGAGACCCAGTACTTC.